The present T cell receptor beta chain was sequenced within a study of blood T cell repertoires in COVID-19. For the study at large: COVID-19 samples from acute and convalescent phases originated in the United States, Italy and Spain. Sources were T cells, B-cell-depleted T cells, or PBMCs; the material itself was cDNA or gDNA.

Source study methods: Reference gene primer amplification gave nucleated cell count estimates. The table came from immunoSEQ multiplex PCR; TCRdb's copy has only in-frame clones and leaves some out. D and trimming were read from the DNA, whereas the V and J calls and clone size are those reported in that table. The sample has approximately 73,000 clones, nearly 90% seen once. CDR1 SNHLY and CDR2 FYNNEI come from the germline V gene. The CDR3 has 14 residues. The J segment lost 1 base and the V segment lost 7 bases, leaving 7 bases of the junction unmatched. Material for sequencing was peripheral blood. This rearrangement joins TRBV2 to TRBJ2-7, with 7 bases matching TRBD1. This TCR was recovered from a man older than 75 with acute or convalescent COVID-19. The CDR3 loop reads CASTRDRGSYEQYF. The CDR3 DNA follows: TGTGCCAGCACTAGGGACAGAGGATCCTACGAGCAGTACTTC.